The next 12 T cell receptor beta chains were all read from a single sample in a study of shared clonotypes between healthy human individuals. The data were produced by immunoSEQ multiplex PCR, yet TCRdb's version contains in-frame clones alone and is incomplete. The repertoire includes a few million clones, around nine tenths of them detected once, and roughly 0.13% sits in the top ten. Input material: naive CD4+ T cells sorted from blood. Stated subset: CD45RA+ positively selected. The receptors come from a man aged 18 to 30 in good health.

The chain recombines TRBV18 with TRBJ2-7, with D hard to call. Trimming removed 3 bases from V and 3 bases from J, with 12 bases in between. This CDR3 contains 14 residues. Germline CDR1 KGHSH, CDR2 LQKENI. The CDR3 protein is CASSPTTPFYEQYF. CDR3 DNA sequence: TGTGCCAGCTCACCGACGACTCCGTTCTACGAGCAGTACTTC.

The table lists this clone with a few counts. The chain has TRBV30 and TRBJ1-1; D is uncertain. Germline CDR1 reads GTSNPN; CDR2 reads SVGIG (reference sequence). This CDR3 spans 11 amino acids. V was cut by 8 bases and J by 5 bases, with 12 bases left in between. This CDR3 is CAGSVETEAFF. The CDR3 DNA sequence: TGTGCCGGATCCGTGGAAACTGAAGCTTTCTTT.

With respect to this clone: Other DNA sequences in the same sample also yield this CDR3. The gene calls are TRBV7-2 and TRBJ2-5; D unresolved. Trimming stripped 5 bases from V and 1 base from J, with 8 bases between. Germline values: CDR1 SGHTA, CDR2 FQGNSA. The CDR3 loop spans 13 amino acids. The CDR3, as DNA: TGTGCCAGCAGCCTCACGGTCCAAGAGACCCAGTACTTC. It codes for CASSLTVQETQYF.

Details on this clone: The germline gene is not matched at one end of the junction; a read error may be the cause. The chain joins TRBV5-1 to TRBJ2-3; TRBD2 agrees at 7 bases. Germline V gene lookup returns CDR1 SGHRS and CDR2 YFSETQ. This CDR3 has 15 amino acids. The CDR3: CASGFTSEWWDTQYF. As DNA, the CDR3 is TGCGCCAGCGGCTTTACTAGCGAGTGGTGGGATACGCAGTATTTT.

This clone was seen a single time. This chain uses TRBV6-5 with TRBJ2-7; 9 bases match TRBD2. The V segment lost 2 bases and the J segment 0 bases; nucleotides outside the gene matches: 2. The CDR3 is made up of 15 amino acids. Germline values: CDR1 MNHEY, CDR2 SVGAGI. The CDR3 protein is CASSYKREASYEQYF. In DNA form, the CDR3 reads TGTGCCAGCAGTTACAAGCGGGAGGCCTCCTACGAGCAGTACTTC.

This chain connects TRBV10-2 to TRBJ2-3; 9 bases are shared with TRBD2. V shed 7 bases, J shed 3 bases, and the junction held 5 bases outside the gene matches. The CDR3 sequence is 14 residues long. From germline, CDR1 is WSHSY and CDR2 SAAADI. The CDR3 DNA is TGCGCCAGCAAGTCCCTAGCGGGGACAGATACGCAGTATTTT. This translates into CASKSLAGTDTQYF.

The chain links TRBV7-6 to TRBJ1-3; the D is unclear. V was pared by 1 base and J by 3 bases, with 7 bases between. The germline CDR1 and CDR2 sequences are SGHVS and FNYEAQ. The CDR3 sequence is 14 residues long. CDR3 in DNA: TGTGCCAGCAGCTTAGGCCTTTTTGGAAACACCATATATTTT. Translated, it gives CASSLGLFGNTIYF.

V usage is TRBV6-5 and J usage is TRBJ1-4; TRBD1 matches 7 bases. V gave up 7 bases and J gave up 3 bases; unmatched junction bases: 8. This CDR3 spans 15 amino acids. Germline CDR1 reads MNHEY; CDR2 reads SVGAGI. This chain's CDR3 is CASKGGLSANEKLFF. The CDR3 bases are TGTGCCAGCAAAGGGGGCCTGTCGGCTAATGAAAAACTGTTTTTT.

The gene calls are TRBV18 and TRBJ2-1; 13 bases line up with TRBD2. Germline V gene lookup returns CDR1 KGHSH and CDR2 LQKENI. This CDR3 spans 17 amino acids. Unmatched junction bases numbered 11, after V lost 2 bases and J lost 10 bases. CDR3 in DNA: TGTGCCAGCTCACCAGAGGCGGGACTAGCGGGATCCGGGGAGCAGTTCTTC. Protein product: CASSPEAGLAGSGEQFF.

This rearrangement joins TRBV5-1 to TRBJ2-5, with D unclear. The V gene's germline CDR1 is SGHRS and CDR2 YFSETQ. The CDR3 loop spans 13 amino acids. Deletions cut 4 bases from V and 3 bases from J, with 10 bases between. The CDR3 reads CASSLQKKETQYF. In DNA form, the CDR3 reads TGCGCCAGCAGCCTACAGAAGAAAGAGACCCAGTACTTC.

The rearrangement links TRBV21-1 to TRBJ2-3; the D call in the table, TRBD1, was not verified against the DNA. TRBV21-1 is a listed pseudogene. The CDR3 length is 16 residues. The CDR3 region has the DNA TGTGCCAGCAGCAATCGTCGACAGCTTAGCACAGATACGCAGTATTTT. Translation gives CASSNRRQLSTDTQYF.

The CDR3: CASSGAPGQGTHEQYF. CDR3 bases: TGTGCCAGCAGCGGAGCCCCGGGACAGGGAACCCACGAGCAGTACTTC. This chain joins TRBV5-6 and TRBJ2-7; 9 bases are a match to TRBD1. V was clipped by 4 bases and J by 5 bases; unmatched bases: 13. From germline, CDR1 is SGHDT and CDR2 YYEEEE. There are 16 residues in the CDR3. The full variable domain, in which reference TRBV5-6 and TRBJ2-7 provide the parts outside the CDR3, is DAGVTQSPTHLIKTRGQQVTLRCSPKSGHDTVSWYQQALGQGPQFIFQYYEEEERQRGNFPDRFSGHQFPNYSSELNVNALLLGDSALYLCASSGAPGQGTHEQYFGPGTRLTVT.